This T cell receptor beta chain was obtained from a study of blood T cell repertoires in COVID-19 (TCRdb year 2020). Describing the broader study: Samples covering the acute and convalescent phases of COVID-19 were provided by collaborators in the United States, Italy and Spain. The prospective study material was composed of cDNA or gDNA derived from T cells, B-cell-depleted T cells, or PBMCs. A freely available public database, intended as a resource for researchers studying the immune response to SARS-CoV-2, is where the repertoires were released. Sample metadata almost always included a de-identified subject ID, COVID-19 status, age in years and sex. HLA class I and class II types, where available, came from metadata supplied by the sample provider rather than from assay-based typing. The samples were drawn from the first 160 participants of the ongoing ImmuneRACE study and from over a thousand subjects provided by 6 global collaborators. Subjects who had been exposed to COVID-19, were actively infected with it, or had recovered from it provided the deeply sampled blood TCRbeta repertoires that made up the dataset. Here is what the overall study found, with its caveats: Clinical and demographic metadata were provided uncurated, with the amount varying by source and participant.

Only a few counts were recorded for this clone. Its antigen is not yet known. No base quality information exists; no much larger clone differs at one position. TCRbeta CDR3 regions were amplified from genomic DNA using the immunoSEQ Assay, a bias-controlled multiplex PCR. Per the original workflow: Within the assay, amplification of reference gene primers was used to estimate how many nucleated cells each sample contained. To quantify the absolute abundance of each unique TCRbeta CDR3 rearrangement, sequence reads were collapsed and filtered. For each sample, productive Simpson clonality was calculated by taking the square root of Simpson's diversity index across productive rearrangements. TCRdb mirrors the immuneACCESS table, restricted to in-frame sequences. Some clones are absent from its copies; in checked studies, under half trace to an unresolved V gene, and the reason for the others is unknown. That table gives V, J and clone size, and the DNA gave D and trimming. The sample table holds 150,000 or so clones, of which approximately 80% were seen once. The ten largest clones capture 10% to 15% of the sample.

Whole blood was collected in K2EDTA tubes by collaborating institutions according to the institutions' own protocols. For TCRbeta analysis, collaborator samples were shipped as frozen whole blood, as isolated PBMCs, or as DNA extracted from either sample type. The germline V gene gives CDR1 as SGHTA and CDR2 as FQGTGA. V and J are truncated by 2 bases and 0 bases respectively, leaving an intervening sequence of 7 bases. The CDR3, from cysteine to phenylalanine, totals 14 residues. Only the CDR3 DNA is retained, 42 bases long and in frame from the first base. This receptor was taken from a man in his 60s with active or convalescent COVID-19. Material: peripheral blood. The receptor chain draws on TRBV7-3 and TRBJ1-1, with TRBD1 perhaps the D gene, on 5 matching bases. For the CDR3, the sequence is CASSLAGMNTEAFF. The base sequence is TGTGCCAGCAGCTTAGCAGGGATGAACACTGAAGCTTTCTTT.